Sequencing of this T cell receptor beta chain was carried out in a study of vaccination effects on CD4 cells after COVID-19. Study-wide context: There were a few convalescent patients sampled both early and late after vaccination. Study findings and constraints: Convalescent patients were few in the study, and early post-infection timepoints were absent.

Some clones are missing from TCRdb's copy, which holds only in-frame ones; the method was immunoSEQ multiplex PCR. The table lists tens of thousands of clones, over 60% of them singletons. This clone was detected a few times. No antigen is known for it. Culturing for around eleven days preceded CD4+ T cell isolation. The person had PCR-confirmed SARS-CoV-2 infection between March and December 2020. Two doses of either BNT162b2 or mRNA-1273 were given to each participant. There are 15 residues in the CDR3. Looked up from germline, CDR1 is MNHEY and CDR2 is SVGAGI. The junction had 8 bases not matched to a gene; V was cut back by 5 bases and J by 7 bases.

The receptor comes from a human donor who had a prior SARS-CoV-2 infection. The rearrangement uses TRBV6-5 and TRBJ1-6; 7 bases fit TRBD1. The sample was CD4+ T cells from PBMCs cultured without peptide, taken after COVID-19 vaccination. The CDR3 sequence is CASSTRDRLNSPLHF. Written as DNA, the CDR3 is TGTGCCAGCAGTACCCGGGACAGACTAAATTCACCCCTCCACTTT.